These 13 T cell receptor beta chains originate from one sample sequenced in a study of shared clonotypes between healthy human individuals. Naive CD8 cells lacked CD45RO, underwent positive selection for CCR7 and left out terminally differentiated effector memory CD45RA+ cells. Assay: immunoSEQ multiplex PCR; the TCRdb copy retains only in-frame clones and omits some. The sample lists hundreds of thousands of clones, 90% to 95% occurring once. Sequenced: naive CD8+ T cells sorted from blood. The receptors shown here come from a man aged 25 to 45 in good health.

The CDR3 DNA reads as TGTGCCAGCAGCCCTCGGACTAGCGGGAGTGGAGAGACCCAGTACTTC. Amino acids: CASSPRTSGSGETQYF. This sequence joins TRBV4-2 and TRBJ2-5; 13 bases line up with TRBD2. This CDR3 comprises 16 residues. V shed 4 bases, J shed 4 bases, and the junction held 6 bases outside the gene matches. Germline V CDR1 and CDR2: LGHNA, YNFKEQ.

The chain carries TRBV27 and TRBJ1-1; maybe TRBD1 (6 bases). V dropped 1 base and J dropped 5 bases, with 14 bases sitting between them. Germline CDR1 MNHEY, CDR2 SMNVEV (reference sequence). The CDR3 is 15 residues long. CDR3 DNA: TGTGCCAGCAGTTTATACAGGGAGCCGGTTACTGAAGCTTTCTTT. Protein: CASSLYREPVTEAFF.

This chain links TRBV7-6 with TRBJ2-7; TRBD1 agrees at 7 bases. V gave up 2 bases and J gave up 2 bases; unmatched junction bases: 9. CDR3 length: 16 amino acids. Germline-derived CDR1 and CDR2 are SGHVS and FNYEAQ. Here the CDR3 DNA reads TGTGCCAGCAGCTTACGGGGACAGAGACAGACCTACGAGCAGTACTTC. It specifies CASSLRGQRQTYEQYF. The full variable domain, its missing parts supplied by reference TRBV7-6 and TRBJ2-7, is GAGVSQSPRYKVTKRGQDVALRCDPISGHVSLYWYRQALGQGPEFLTYFNYEAQQDKSGLPNDRFSAERPEGSISTLTIQRTEQRDSAMYRCASSLRGQRQTYEQYFGPGTRLTVT.

The genes are TRBV19 and TRBJ2-7, with TRBD1 identical over 10 bases. Looked up from germline, CDR1 is LNHDA and CDR2 is SQIVND (reference sequence). The CDR3 consists of 16 residues. V trimming: 5 bases; J trimming: 5 bases; junction bases outside the gene matches: 12. CDR3 in amino acids: CASSASGTGALHEQYF. The CDR3 DNA sequence: TGTGCCAGTAGTGCCTCCGGGACAGGGGCGCTCCACGAGCAGTACTTC.

CDR3 DNA sequence: TGCGCCAGCAGCCAAGACGGCCCGGACTACACTAGCACAGATACGCAGTATTTT. Its translation: CASSQDGPDYTSTDTQYF. V usage is TRBV4-1 and J usage is TRBJ2-3; perhaps TRBD2 as D (6 bases). Trimming left V 0 bases short and J 0 bases short, with 16 bases between. This CDR3 region has 18 residues. CDR1 is MGHRA and CDR2 is YSYEKL in the germline V gene.

This clone appeared a single time. The rearrangement uses TRBV27 and TRBJ2-1; unclear D gene. Trimming left V 2 bases short and J 4 bases short, with 15 bases between. The CDR3 loop spans 16 amino acids. Germline assignment: CDR1 MNHEY and CDR2 SMNVEV (reference sequence). CDR3 in amino acids: CASSLAGRTKYNEQFF. In DNA, the CDR3 is TGTGCCAGCAGTTTAGCCGGCCGCACCAAGTACAATGAGCAGTTCTTC.

The chain joins TRBV14 to TRBJ2-7; 10 bases are a match to TRBD2. There are 17 residues in the CDR3. Germline lookup yields CDR1 SGHDN and CDR2 FVKESK. V was clipped by 1 base and J by 3 bases; unmatched bases: 9. CDR3 amino acids: CASSQGVGLAALYEQYF. CDR3 DNA: TGTGCCAGCAGCCAAGGGGTAGGACTAGCGGCTCTCTACGAGCAGTACTTC.

The V call is TRBV5-1, the J call TRBJ2-7; D unclear. CDR1 and CDR2 (germline): SGHRS, YFSETQ. Trimming removed 3 bases at V and 1 base at J, with 11 bases between. The CDR3 is 14 amino acids. In DNA, the CDR3 is TGCGCCAGCAGCTCTACAGAGCCTTCCTACGAGCAGTACTTC. This codes for CASSSTEPSYEQYF.

The chain joins TRBV6-5 to TRBJ1-5; D not resolved. V was trimmed by 0 bases and J by 6 bases, leaving 6 bases between them. The CDR3 contains 13 residues. Germline CDR1 reads MNHEY; CDR2 reads SVGAGI. The CDR3 DNA is TGTGCCAGCAGTTACTCGATGGCTCAGCCCCAGCATTTT. It codes for CASSYSMAQPQHF.

The chain couples TRBV27 to TRBJ2-6, with D uncertain. This CDR3 comprises 14 residues. CDR1 is MNHEY and CDR2 is SMNVEV in the germline V gene (reference sequence). The V gene lost 1 base and the J gene lost 2 bases, with 3 bases spanning the gap. The CDR3 spells CASSLYPGANVLTF. The CDR3 bases are TGTGCCAGCAGTTTATACCCTGGGGCCAACGTCCTGACTTTC.

The rearrangement uses TRBV29-1 and TRBJ1-1; 10 bases align to TRBD1. The CDR3 extends over 14 amino acids. Germline values: CDR1 SQVTM, CDR2 ANQGSEA. J gave up 6 bases and V 7 bases, and 11 bases lay outside the gene matches. The CDR3 DNA reads as TGCAGCGCGCCCACCGGACAGGGGGGAGCTGAAGCTTTCTTT. It specifies CSAPTGQGGAEAFF.

The chain combines TRBV6-5 with TRBJ1-5; D is undetermined. Between the trimmed V and J ends, which lost 2 bases and 6 bases, there was a span of 8 bases. CDR3 length: 13 amino acids. Germline V lookup: CDR1 MNHEY, CDR2 SVGAGI. The CDR3 sequence is CASSYHSGQPQHF. CDR3 nucleotide sequence: TGTGCCAGCAGTTACCACAGCGGTCAGCCCCAGCATTTT.

The chain combines TRBV2 with TRBJ2-3; D ambiguous. Trimming took off 3 bases at V and 3 bases at J, with 7 bases between the two ends. The CDR3 spans 13 residues. The germline CDR1 and CDR2 sequences are SNHLY and FYNNEI. CDR3 in amino acids: CASSDLPTDTQYF. CDR3 DNA sequence: TGTGCCAGCAGTGACCTCCCTACAGATACGCAGTATTTT.